Each of the 8 T cell receptor beta chains below was sequenced from the same sample in a study of blood T cell repertoires in COVID-19 (dated by TCRdb to 2019 to 2021). Library construction relied on the immunoSEQ multiplex PCR assay. The table comes from immuneACCESS by way of TCRdb, which keeps in-frame sequences with V and J called. Part of the clones is missing from these tables; in studies checked, under half for an unresolved V gene and the rest for unknown reasons. The sample has 300,000 to 400,000 clones on record, more than 70% of them singletons. The top ten clones comprise about 1.5% of the sample. The material sequenced was peripheral blood. Source of these receptors: a woman in her twenties or thirties with COVID-19, enrolled during active disease.

The chain carries TRBV18 and TRBJ2-1, with 12 bases fitting TRBD1. Per the germline V gene, CDR1 is KGHSH and CDR2 is LQKENI. The CDR3 spans 14 residues. Losses at the gene ends were 7 bases for V and 9 bases for J; bases not matched to a gene: 7. The CDR3 DNA reads TGTGCCAGCTACCCTGGGACAGGGGGCATTGAGCAGTTCTTC. This translates into CASYPGTGGIEQFF.

This clone was detected once. This chain joins TRBV10-3 and TRBJ2-3, with 7 positions matching TRBD1. This CDR3 has 15 amino acids. CDR1 ENHRY and CDR2 SYGVKD come from the germline V gene. V lost 6 bases, J lost 4 bases, and 10 bases stayed unmatched. The CDR3 sequence is CAIRAGTVRADTQYF. The CDR3 DNA sequence: TGTGCCATCAGAGCCGGGACAGTCAGGGCAGATACGCAGTATTTT.

The CDR3 protein is CASSSNRVLSGYTF. DNA of the CDR3: TGTGCCAGCAGCTCCAATCGGGTACTCAGTGGCTACACCTTC. V gene TRBV7-2 combines with J gene TRBJ1-2, with D uncertain. The CDR3 is 14 residues long. Per germline, CDR1 SGHTA and CDR2 FQGNSA. V lost 4 bases to trimming and J lost 7 bases, with 16 bases between them.

This chain uses TRBV24-1 with TRBJ1-1, with D possibly being TRBD1 (6 bases). V lost 4 bases and J lost 0, with 20 bases in between. From germline, CDR1 is KGHDR and CDR2 SFDVKD. The CDR3 has 18 residues. The CDR3 DNA reads as TGTGCCACCAGTGAGTGGGACAACAAGCCGCTGTTGAACACTGAAGCTTTCTTT. This encodes CATSEWDNKPLLNTEAFF.

The chain combines TRBV30 with TRBJ1-4; 7 bases are shared with TRBD1. The V and J ends lost 3 bases and 0 bases, in that order; junction bases with no gene match: 10. The length of the CDR3 is 17 residues. The germline gives CDR1 GTSNPN, CDR2 SVGIG (reference sequence). The CDR3 loop is CAWRTGVETATNEKLFF. DNA of the CDR3: TGTGCCTGGAGAACAGGGGTGGAAACGGCAACTAATGAAAAACTGTTTTTT.

J is TRBJ1-6 and V is TRBV5-4, with D possibly matching TRBD1 (5 bases). Trimming left V 3 bases short and J 9 bases short, with 19 bases between. CDR1 is SGHNT, CDR2 YYREEE, per germline (reference sequence). The CDR3 consists of 16 residues. For the CDR3, the DNA is TGTGCCAGCAGCTCGAACGATATCTGGGGCTTTTCACCCCTCCACTTT. This translates into CASSSNDIWGFSPLHF.

This chain connects TRBV6-5 to TRBJ2-3; 12 nucleotides line up with TRBD1. The CDR3 totals 15 residues. CDR1 MNHEY and CDR2 SVGAGI come from the germline V gene. The V segment lost 7 bases and the J segment 7 bases; nucleotides outside the gene matches: 9. For the CDR3, the DNA is TGTGCCAGCACCTCCGGGACAGGGGGCAAGCATACGCAGTATTTT. The encoded protein is CASTSGTGGKHTQYF.

The rearrangement joins TRBV27 to TRBJ1-2; the D gene is possibly TRBD1 (5 bases). The germline V gene has CDR1 MNHEY and CDR2 SMNVEV (reference sequence). The CDR3 contains 12 residues. V was trimmed by 6 bases and J by 5 bases, leaving 10 bases between them. The CDR3 coding sequence is TGTGCCAGCAGGAATCAGGGATATGGCTACACCTTC. Its translation is CASRNQGYGYTF.